One T cell receptor beta chain is described in this entry. Its specificity is not known. The data originate from a study of blood T cells in healthy people across ages. Study-wide findings and caveats: Older age went with lower TCR beta diversity per million T cells, in a roughly linear way. It was found that TCR beta diversity correlated strongly with the percentage of naive T cells. Both higher diversity and more naive CD4+ cells marked long-lived donors when set against aged donors.

Primers used in a second PCR of about 7 to 12 cycles were a sample-barcoded 5' primer and a J-beta primer mix. The template-switch adaptor, which had 12 random nucleotides, put a tag on each cDNA molecule. TCRdb used MiXCR to reprocess the 5' RACE reads, holding one entry per CDR3 protein. The sample has around 940,000 distinct CDR3 sequences, approximately 50% seen once. Germline lookup yields CDR1 SQVTM and CDR2 ANQGSEA. The CDR3 has 11 residues. The V end was cut by 7 bases, the J end by 6 bases, with 10 bases between. Input material: blood. This chain joins TRBV29-1 and TRBJ2-1; D is unclear. This sequence originates from a woman aged 55-69 years in good health. CDR3 sequence (DNA): TGCAGCGCCGCCCACAGCAATGAGCAGTTCTTC. Its protein is CSAAHSNEQFF.